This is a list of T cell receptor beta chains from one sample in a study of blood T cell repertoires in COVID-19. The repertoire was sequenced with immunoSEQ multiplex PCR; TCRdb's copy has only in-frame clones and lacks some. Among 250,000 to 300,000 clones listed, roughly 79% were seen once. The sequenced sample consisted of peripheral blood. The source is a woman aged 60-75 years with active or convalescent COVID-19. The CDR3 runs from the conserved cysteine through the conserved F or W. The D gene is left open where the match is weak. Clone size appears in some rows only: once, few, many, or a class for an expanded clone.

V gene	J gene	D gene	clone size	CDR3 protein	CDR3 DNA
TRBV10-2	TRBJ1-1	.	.	CASSESRQVAAFF	TGCGCCAGCAGTGAGTCGAGACAGGTCGCGGCTTTCTTT
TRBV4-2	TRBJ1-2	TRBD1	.	CASSQAMGQLYGYTF	TGTGCCAGCAGCCAGGCGATGGGACAGCTATATGGCTACACCTTC
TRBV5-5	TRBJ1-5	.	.	CASSSLLSGRGQPQHF	TGTGCCAGCAGCTCCCTTTTGTCAGGGAGGGGTCAGCCCCAGCATTTT
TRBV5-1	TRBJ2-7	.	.	CASSSGAGPNYEQYF	TGCGCCAGCAGCTCGGGAGCAGGTCCGAACTACGAGCAGTACTTC
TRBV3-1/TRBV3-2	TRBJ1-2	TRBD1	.	CASSHYPRDRGSYGYTF	TGTGCCAGCAGCCACTACCCCCGGGACAGGGGGTCCTATGGCTACACCTTC
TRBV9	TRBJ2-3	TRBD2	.	CASSVAPRRGGRTDTQYF	TGTGCCAGCAGCGTAGCCCCACGGCGGGGGGGCCGAACAGATACGCAGTATTTT
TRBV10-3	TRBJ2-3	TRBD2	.	CAISAGAGVPDTQYF	TGTGCCATCAGTGCAGGCGCGGGGGTGCCAGATACGCAGTATTTT
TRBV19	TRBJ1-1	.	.	CASSPQGLFNTEAFF	TGTGCCAGTAGTCCCCAGGGGTTATTTAACACTGAAGCTTTCTTT
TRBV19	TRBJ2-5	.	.	CASSIRFGGAAETQYF	TGTGCCAGTAGTATACGCTTCGGCGGGGCGGCAGAGACCCAGTACTTC
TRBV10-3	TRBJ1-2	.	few	CAISAGYGYTF	TGTGCCATCAGTGCCGGCTATGGCTACACCTTC
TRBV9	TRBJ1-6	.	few	CASSVTDSSYNSPLHF	TGTGCCAGCAGCGTAACTGACAGCTCCTATAATTCACCCCTCCACTTT